This is a list of T cell receptor beta chains from one sample in a study of radiotherapy plus CTLA-4 blockade in lung cancer. Here immunoSEQ multiplex PCR was the method, and the copy in TCRdb shows in-frame clones only, minus some. The data contain about 77,000 clones, roughly 69% of them singletons. The material was peripheral blood, obtained from a patient treated with radiotherapy plus ipilimumab. The receptor source for this set is a human donor with non-small cell lung cancer whose response to radiotherapy plus ipilimumab could not be evaluated. CDR3s include the opening cysteine and the closing phenylalanine or tryptophan. A D gene is named only where the DNA matches it firmly. Not all rows give a size; the values are once, few, many and, for expanded clones, a class.

CDR3 DNA,CDR3 protein,J gene,clone size,V gene,D gene
TGTGCCAGCAGCCAAATTAGCGAGCAAGAGACCCAGTACTTC,CASSQISEQETQYF,TRBJ2-5,few,TRBV4-2,NA
TGTGCCAGCAGCTCTAGCGGGGCCGACCACAATGAGCAGTTCTTC,CASSSSGADHNEQFF,TRBJ2-1,NA,TRBV9,TRBD2
TGCGCCAGCAGCTGGGGGACAGGGGTAGACTATGGCTACACCTTC,CASSWGTGVDYGYTF,TRBJ1-2,once,TRBV5-1,TRBD1
TGCGCCAGCAACGGACAGGGCCACACAGATACGCAGTATTTT,CASNGQGHTDTQYF,TRBJ2-3,NA,TRBV5-1,TRBD1
TGTGCCAGCAGTTTAACAGGGGGCGCTTACAATGAGCAGTTCTTC,CASSLTGGAYNEQFF,TRBJ2-1,NA,TRBV27,TRBD1
TGTGCCAGCAGCCCCCAGACCGGGGGTGGGGGCTACACCTTC,CASSPQTGGGGYTF,TRBJ1-2,many,TRBV7-2,NA
TGTGCCAGCAGCTTATGGGACAGGGTTAACACTGAAGCTTTCTTT,CASSLWDRVNTEAFF,TRBJ1-1,NA,TRBV7-8,TRBD1
TGTGCCTGGAGTGCCCCGTGGGGAGGAATTAACACTGAAGCTTTCTTT,CAWSAPWGGINTEAFF,TRBJ1-1,NA,TRBV30,NA
TGTGCCAGCAGCTCTCGGCGGGGGGGCGCAGATACGCAGTATTTT,CASSSRRGGADTQYF,TRBJ2-3,few,TRBV9,TRBD2
TGTGCCAGCAGGCAGGGGGAAGGGGGGGCCAACGTCCTGACTTTC,CASRQGEGGANVLTF,TRBJ2-6,NA,TRBV28,TRBD1
TGTGCCAGCAGCCCTCCGGGACTCCCGCCGGAGACCCAGTACTTC,CASSPPGLPPETQYF,TRBJ2-5,few,TRBV5-6,NA
TGTGCCAGCAGCTCGGAGGGTAATGAGCAGTTCTTC,CASSSEGNEQFF,TRBJ2-1,NA,TRBV7-9,NA
TGTGCCAGCAGCTTATCCGGGGGGATTAACACTGAAGCTTTCTTT,CASSLSGGINTEAFF,TRBJ1-1,NA,TRBV7-2,NA
TGTGCCAGCAAACTCCGACTAGCGGGGGTCCCCGGGGAGCTGTTTTTT,CASKLRLAGVPGELFF,TRBJ2-2,NA,TRBV18,TRBD2
TGTGCCAGTAGTATAGATCGACTAGCGGGGATCCAAGAGACCCAGTACTTC,CASSIDRLAGIQETQYF,TRBJ2-5,NA,TRBV19,TRBD2
TGTGCCATCAGGGGACAGGGCGGGCCCGGGGAGCTGTTTTTT,CAIRGQGGPGELFF,TRBJ2-2,NA,TRBV10-3,TRBD1
TGTGCCAGCAGTCCCGACTCTAGATCGGGTGAAAAACTGTTTTTT,CASSPDSRSGEKLFF,TRBJ1-4,once,TRBV5-6,NA